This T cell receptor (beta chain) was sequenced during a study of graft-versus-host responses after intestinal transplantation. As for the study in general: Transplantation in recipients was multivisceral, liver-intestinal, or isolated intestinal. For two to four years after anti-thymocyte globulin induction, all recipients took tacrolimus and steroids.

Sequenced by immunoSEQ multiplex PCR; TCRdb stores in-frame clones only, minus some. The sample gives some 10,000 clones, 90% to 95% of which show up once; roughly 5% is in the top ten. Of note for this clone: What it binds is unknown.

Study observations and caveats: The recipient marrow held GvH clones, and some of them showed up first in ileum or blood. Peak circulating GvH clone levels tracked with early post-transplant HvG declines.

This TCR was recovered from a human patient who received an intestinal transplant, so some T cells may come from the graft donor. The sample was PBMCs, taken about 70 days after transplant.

CDR3 sequence (DNA): TGTGCCAGCAGCCGGCCGCGGCAGGTATTTTATGGCTACACCTTC. Translated: CASSRPRQVFYGYTF. The chain carries TRBV5-6 and TRBJ1-2; D gene uncertain. Germline V gene lookup returns CDR1 SGHDT and CDR2 YYEEEE. This CDR3 has 15 residues. The germline V and J ends were trimmed by 4 bases and 5 bases, with 18 bases remaining between them.